The 32 T cell receptor beta chains in this list originate from one sample, sequenced in a study of OX40 agonist ivuxolimab in advanced cancers. Using immunoSEQ multiplex PCR, the repertoire was profiled, and TCRdb retains in-frame clones only, with some absent. The table lists about 62,000 clones, 85% of them singletons. Sequences were derived from CD4+ or CD8+ T cells sorted from blood, sampled in a trial of the OX40 agonist ivuxolimab. Receptors were obtained from an adult with an advanced solid tumor such as melanoma, head and neck, liver or kidney cancer.

This clone was counted a single time. The V gene is TRBV14, the J gene TRBJ2-3, with TRBD2 as a possible D gene (6 bases). Germline assignment: CDR1 SGHDN and CDR2 FVKESK. Trimming took off 4 bases at V and 2 bases at J, with 7 bases between the two ends. The CDR3 has 13 amino acids. In DNA, the CDR3 is TGTGCCAGCAGCCGCGGGGACACAGATACGCAGTATTTT. Amino acids: CASSRGDTDTQYF.

V gene TRBV10-3 combines with J gene TRBJ2-5; 11 bases are shared with TRBD2. The V gene end was trimmed by 6 bases and the J gene end by 5 bases; junction bases not matched to a gene: 5. Per germline, CDR1 ENHRY and CDR2 SYGVKD. The CDR3 sequence is 14 residues long. The CDR3 protein is CAISASGGTETQYF. The CDR3 nucleotides read TGTGCCATCAGCGCTAGCGGGGGGACGGAGACCCAGTACTTC.

The gene calls are TRBV7-9 and TRBJ1-2, with 9 bases lining up with TRBD1. CDR3 length: 17 amino acids. J lost 3 bases, V lost 4 bases, and 12 bases had no gene match. Germline values: CDR1 SEHNR, CDR2 FQNEAQ (reference sequence). The CDR3 loop is CASSSPGTGKRYYGYTF. As DNA, the CDR3 is TGTGCCAGCAGCTCACCCGGGACAGGGAAGAGGTACTATGGCTACACCTTC.

In this sample, this clone turned up once. V gene TRBV28 combines with J gene TRBJ1-2, with TRBD1 matching over 7 bases. The germline gives CDR1 MDHEN, CDR2 SYDVKM. The CDR3 covers 17 residues. The V segment lost 7 bases and the J segment 8 bases; nucleotides outside the gene matches: 22. CDR3 in amino acids: CASTTYLWGQGTVGYTF. DNA for the CDR3: TGTGCCAGCACAACTTACCTGTGGGGACAAGGGACAGTCGGCTACACCTTC.

The V and J genes are TRBV10-2 and TRBJ2-7; D unresolved. The CDR3 covers 12 residues. Trimming shortened V by 3 bases and J by 5 bases, and 8 bases separated the two germline ends. Germline V gene data show CDR1 as WSHSY and CDR2 as SAAADI. Here the CDR3 DNA reads TGCGCCAGCAGTGATACAGTCCACGAGCAGTACTTC. Amino acids: CASSDTVHEQYF.

This rearrangement joins TRBV18 to TRBJ1-4; 11 bases are shared with TRBD1. Germline CDR1 reads KGHSH; CDR2 reads LQKENI. The CDR3 contains 18 residues. Trimming took 3 bases from V and 0 from J; bases not matched to a gene: 6. The CDR3 region is CASSPYRTGGSTNEKLFF. DNA for the CDR3: TGTGCCAGCTCACCCTACCGGACAGGGGGCTCAACTAATGAAAAACTGTTTTTT.

The V and J genes are TRBV4-1 and TRBJ2-1, with a possible D match to TRBD2 (5 bases). This CDR3 region has 16 residues. V was trimmed by 0 bases and J by 8 bases, leaving 17 bases between them. Germline loops: CDR1 MGHRA, CDR2 YSYEKL. The DNA of the CDR3 is TGCGCCAGCAGCCAAGATTTAGCGTCAAGGGTCGATGAGCAGTTCTTC. Its translation is CASSQDLASRVDEQFF.

The chain links TRBV7-9 to TRBJ1-5, with D tentatively TRBD1 (5 bases). The CDR3 length is 15 residues. Trimming shortened V by 8 bases and J by 0 bases, and 14 bases separated the two germline ends. Germline loops: CDR1 SEHNR, CDR2 FQNEAQ (reference sequence). The CDR3 DNA is TGTGCCAGCTCCCGCGGGGGAGATAGCAATCAGCCCCAGCATTTT. It encodes CASSRGGDSNQPQHF. Filled out from reference TRBV7-9 and TRBJ1-5, the complete variable domain reads DTGVSQNPRHKITKRGQNVTFRCDPISEHNRLYWYRQTLGQGPEFLTYFQNEAQLEKSRLLSDRFSAERPKGSFSTLEIQRTEQGDSAMYLCASSRGGDSNQPQHFGDGTRLSIL.

J is TRBJ1-5 and V is TRBV28; D is perhaps TRBD1 (6 bases). The CDR3 runs 13 residues. The V gene lost 6 bases and the J gene lost 3 bases, with 9 bases spanning the gap. The germline CDR1 and CDR2 sequences are MDHEN and SYDVKM. The CDR3 DNA reads TGTGCCAGCAGAGGACAGCTCAATCAGCCCCAGCATTTT. Protein product: CASRGQLNQPQHF.

The CDR3 coding sequence is TGTGCCAGCAGCATGATACAGGGGGCGGCCTATGGCTACACCTTC. Translating it yields CASSMIQGAAYGYTF. The chain links TRBV5-6 to TRBJ1-2; 9 nucleotides match TRBD1. Germline V gene lookup returns CDR1 SGHDT and CDR2 YYEEEE. The V segment lost 4 bases and the J segment 4 bases; nucleotides outside the gene matches: 8. This CDR3 comprises 15 residues.

The chain couples TRBV6-6 to TRBJ2-5; the match to TRBD2 covers 8 bases. TRBJ2-7 matches the DNA end more closely, so the J call is doubtful. The CDR3 is 14 amino acids. Germline V CDR1 and CDR2: MNHNY, SVGAGI (reference sequence). CDR3 residues: CASSYSGGVYEQYF. CDR3 nucleotide sequence: TGTGCCAGCAGTTACTCCGGGGGGGTCTACGAGCAGTACTTC.

The V call is TRBV6-5, the J call TRBJ2-3; 9 positions match TRBD1. The V gene end was trimmed by 4 bases and the J gene end by 5 bases; junction bases not matched to a gene: 10. The CDR3 spans 16 residues. Germline V gene data show CDR1 as MNHEY and CDR2 as SVGAGI. The CDR3 sequence: CASSSRDRERRDTQYF. The CDR3 region has the DNA TGTGCCAGCAGTTCTCGGGACAGGGAAAGGAGAGATACGCAGTATTTT.

This clone was seen only once. This chain connects TRBV5-1 to TRBJ1-1; D is ambiguous. The CDR3 loop spans 14 amino acids. The germline V and J ends were trimmed by 1 base and 0 bases, with 7 bases remaining between them. Germline V gene sequence: CDR1 SGHRS, CDR2 YFSETQ. CDR3 loop: CASSLQSMNTEAFF. The CDR3 DNA reads TGCGCCAGCAGCTTGCAGAGCATGAACACTGAAGCTTTCTTT.

This chain connects TRBV5-5 to TRBJ2-6, with D possibly being TRBD1 (6 bases). The germline CDR1 and CDR2 sequences are SGHKS and YYEKEE (reference sequence). The CDR3 totals 15 residues. V was shortened by 4 bases and J by 3 bases, with 11 bases between the two germline ends. The CDR3 DNA sequence: TGTGCCAGCAGCGGAACAGGGTTTGGGGCCAACGTCCTGACTTTC. Encoded protein: CASSGTGFGANVLTF.

The chain is built from TRBV4-1 and TRBJ1-1, with a tentative D call TRBD1 (5 bases). The V end was cut by 0 bases, the J end by 5 bases, with 13 bases between. The CDR3 spans 15 residues. Germline V gene sequence: CDR1 MGHRA, CDR2 YSYEKL. The CDR3 DNA sequence: TGCGCCAGCAGCCAAGATCAGGGTTTAGGTACTGAAGCTTTCTTT. This gives the protein CASSQDQGLGTEAFF.

This rearrangement joins TRBV4-2 to TRBJ1-6, with no clear D. In germline, CDR1 is LGHNA, CDR2 YNFKEQ. Trimming removed 1 base from V and 9 bases from J, with 13 bases in between. The CDR3 has 15 amino acids. CDR3 sequence reads: CASSQVDPAGSPLHF. The CDR3 coding sequence is TGTGCCAGCAGCCAAGTAGACCCGGCGGGTTCACCCCTCCACTTT.

The chain is built from TRBV7-9 and TRBJ1-5, with D unresolved. The CDR3 loop spans 16 amino acids. CDR1 is SEHNR, CDR2 FQNEAQ, per germline (reference sequence). Between the trimmed V and J ends, which lost 0 bases and 5 bases, there was a span of 14 bases. The CDR3 coding sequence is TGTGCCAGCAGCTTAGCGGGCAGAGGAACACATCAGCCCCAGCATTTT. This sequence encodes CASSLAGRGTHQPQHF.

The genes are TRBV7-3 and TRBJ2-1, with D unclear. Germline values: CDR1 SGHTA, CDR2 FQGTGA. The CDR3 is 14 residues long. V was shortened by 4 bases and J by 7 bases, with 14 bases between the two germline ends. The CDR3: CASSSGLPANEQFF. The CDR3 DNA follows: TGTGCCAGCAGCTCCGGGCTCCCCGCGAATGAGCAGTTCTTC.

This clone was detected once. The chain employs TRBV5-1 and TRBJ1-1; D perhaps matches TRBD1 (6 bases). The germline V gene encodes CDR1 SGHRS and CDR2 YFSETQ. The CDR3 is 14 residues long. V dropped 2 bases and J dropped 4 bases, with 12 bases sitting between them. The CDR3 DNA reads as TGCGCCAGCAGCTTTAACAGGGCGGCCACTGAAGCTTTCTTT. Amino acid sequence: CASSFNRAATEAFF.

The chain couples TRBV7-3 to TRBJ1-1; D is ambiguous. V lost 1 base and J lost 4, with 7 bases in between. CDR1 is SGHTA and CDR2 is FQGTGA in the germline V gene. The CDR3 runs to 13 residues. The CDR3 region is CASSLKPSTEAFF. CDR3 DNA: TGTGCCAGCAGCTTAAAACCGAGCACTGAAGCTTTCTTT.

The chain's CDR3 is CASSPGRWAFF. CDR3 in DNA: TGTGCCAGCAGCCCCGGACGATGGGCTTTCTTT. This chain connects TRBV11-2 to TRBJ1-1; D is unresolved. This CDR3 is 11 amino acids long. V gave up 5 bases and J gave up 11 bases, with 12 bases separating them. Per the germline V gene, CDR1 is SGHAT and CDR2 is FQNNGV.

The chain links TRBV6-1 to TRBJ2-5; D might be TRBD1 (6 bases). The germline V and J ends were trimmed by 3 bases and 4 bases, with 15 bases remaining between them. CDR3 size: 15 residues. Germline CDR1 is MNHNS and CDR2 is SASEGT. CDR3 protein: CASSEGLGAGETQYF. The CDR3 nucleotides read TGTGCCAGCAGTGAGGGTTTGGGGGCAGGAGAGACCCAGTACTTC.

This rearrangement joins TRBV7-6 to TRBJ1-1, with D tentatively TRBD1 (6 bases). The CDR3 has 13 amino acids. Trimming removed 4 bases from V and 7 bases from J, with 13 bases in between. CDR1 SGHVS and CDR2 FNYEAQ come from the germline V gene. CDR3 loop: CASSSEGDGEAFF. In nucleotides, the CDR3 is TGTGCCAGCAGCTCCGAGGGGGACGGTGAAGCTTTCTTT.

The chain links TRBV28 to TRBJ1-2; weak D call: TRBD1 (6 bases). The V end lost 7 bases, the J end lost 5 bases, and 26 bases lay between the germline ends. CDR1 and CDR2 from the germline V gene are MDHEN and SYDVKM. The CDR3 is 17 residues long. CDR3 amino acids: CASNFGGGGGEVYGYTF. In DNA form, the CDR3 reads TGTGCCAGCAACTTTGGTGGCGGGGGGGGCGAGGTATATGGCTACACCTTC.

V is TRBV7-2 and J is TRBJ1-2; TRBD1 might be the D (6 bases). This CDR3 region has 12 residues. Trimming pared 5 bases from V and 8 bases from J, leaving 12 bases between. Germline-derived CDR1 and CDR2 are SGHTA and FQGNSA. The CDR3 here is CASSPGVRGYTF. The CDR3, as DNA: TGTGCCAGCAGCCCAGGGGTGAGGGGCTACACCTTC.

The chain couples TRBV5-1 to TRBJ2-7; D tentatively fits TRBD1 or TRBD2 (5 bases each). The V and J ends lost 5 bases and 3 bases respectively, with 15 bases between them. Per germline, CDR1 SGHRS and CDR2 YFSETQ. CDR3 length equals 14 residues. The CDR3 nucleotides are TGCGCCAGCAGGAGCCGGGACGGGGTCTACGAGCAGTACTTC. Translating it yields CASRSRDGVYEQYF.

This clone occurred once. The gene calls are TRBV13 and TRBJ2-1; maybe TRBD2 (7 bases). Germline V gives CDR1 PRHDT, CDR2 FYEKMQ (reference sequence). V lost 5 bases, J lost 2 bases, and 19 bases lay in between. The CDR3 contains 17 residues. CDR3 loop: CASSQLGGGLAYNEQFF. The CDR3, as DNA: TGTGCCAGCAGCCAGCTTGGCGGGGGCCTAGCCTACAATGAGCAGTTCTTC.

This chain joins TRBV5-1 and TRBJ2-5; no clear D. Trimming pared 0 bases from V and 5 bases from J, leaving 11 bases between. The germline gives CDR1 SGHRS, CDR2 YFSETQ. The CDR3 loop spans 14 amino acids. The CDR3 coding sequence is TGCGCCAGCAGCTTGGGGTCCGGCAGCGAGACCCAGTACTTC. It encodes CASSLGSGSETQYF.

This chain uses TRBV6-1 with TRBJ1-1; D is perhaps TRBD1 (5 bases). The germline V and J ends were trimmed by 8 bases and 3 bases, with 13 bases remaining between them. The CDR3 covers 13 residues. The germline V gene encodes CDR1 MNHNS and CDR2 SASEGT. The CDR3 loop reads CASSEGLDTEAFF. CDR3 DNA sequence: TGTGCCAGCTCAGAGGGGCTGGACACTGAAGCTTTCTTT.

This clone occurred a few times. The chain employs TRBV5-1 and TRBJ2-3; a weak D match, TRBD1 (6 bases). The CDR3 is 15 residues long. From germline, CDR1 is SGHRS and CDR2 YFSETQ. Trimming took off 2 bases at V and 6 bases at J, with 16 bases between the two ends. The CDR3 sequence: CASSLQGPTYDTQYF. CDR3 sequence (DNA): TGCGCCAGCAGCTTACAGGGACCCACGTATGATACGCAGTATTTT.

The chain joins TRBV6-1 to TRBJ2-7; D not certain. This CDR3 has 13 amino acids. With 7 bases removed from V and 0 bases from J, the gap between germline ends came to 10 bases. CDR1 is MNHNS and CDR2 is SASEGT in the germline V gene. CDR3 loop: CASNTFSSYEQYF. The CDR3 DNA reads TGTGCCAGCAACACATTTAGCTCCTACGAGCAGTACTTC.

The chain has TRBV11-2 and TRBJ1-3; the D is unclear. V was cut by 6 bases and J by 6 bases, with 15 bases left in between. Germline V gene lookup returns CDR1 SGHAT and CDR2 FQNNGV. The CDR3 consists of 14 residues. The CDR3 sequence: CASSSIGYLNTIYF. The CDR3 DNA is TGTGCCAGCAGTTCAATCGGGTACCTAAACACCATATATTTT. The full variable domain, rest sourced from reference TRBV11-2 and TRBJ1-3, is EAGVAQSPRYKIIEKRQSVAFWCNPISGHATLYWYQQILGQGPKLLIQFQNNGVVDDSQLPKDRFSAERLKGVDSTLKIQPAKLEDSAVYLCASSSIGYLNTIYFGEGSWLTVV.